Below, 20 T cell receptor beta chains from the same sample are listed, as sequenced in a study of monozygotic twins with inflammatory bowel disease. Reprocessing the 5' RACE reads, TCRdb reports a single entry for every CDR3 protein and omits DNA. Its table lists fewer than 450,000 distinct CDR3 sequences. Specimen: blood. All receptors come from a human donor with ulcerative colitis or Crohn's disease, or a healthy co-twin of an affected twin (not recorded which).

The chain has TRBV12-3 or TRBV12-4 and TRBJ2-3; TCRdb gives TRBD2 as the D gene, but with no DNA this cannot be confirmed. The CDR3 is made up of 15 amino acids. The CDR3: CASSGAPADTDTQYF.

CDR3 protein: CSARVPGSYEQYF. The V gene is TRBV20-1, the J gene TRBJ2-7; the TCRdb D gene call, TRBD1, has no DNA to confirm it. This CDR3 spans 13 amino acids. CDR1 is DFQATT, CDR2 SNEGSKA, per germline (reference sequence).

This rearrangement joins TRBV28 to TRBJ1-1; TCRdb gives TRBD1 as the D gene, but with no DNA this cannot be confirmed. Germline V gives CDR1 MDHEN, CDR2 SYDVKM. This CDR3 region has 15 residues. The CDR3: CASSTPGQGATEAFF.

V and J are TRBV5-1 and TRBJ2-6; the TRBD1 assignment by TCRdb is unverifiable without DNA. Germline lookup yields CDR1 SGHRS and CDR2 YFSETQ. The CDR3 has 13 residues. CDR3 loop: CASSRDSPNVLTF. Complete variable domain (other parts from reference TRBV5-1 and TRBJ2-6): KAGVTQTPRYLIKTRGQQVTLSCSPISGHRSVSWYQQTPGQGLQFLFEYFSETQRNKGNFPGRFSGRQFSNSRSEMNVSTLELGDSALYLCASSRDSPNVLTFGAGSRLTVL.

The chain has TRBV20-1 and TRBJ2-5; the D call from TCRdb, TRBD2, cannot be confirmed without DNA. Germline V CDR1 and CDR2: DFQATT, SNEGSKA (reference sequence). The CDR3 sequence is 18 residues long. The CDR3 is CSARVPTSGGAWEETQYF.

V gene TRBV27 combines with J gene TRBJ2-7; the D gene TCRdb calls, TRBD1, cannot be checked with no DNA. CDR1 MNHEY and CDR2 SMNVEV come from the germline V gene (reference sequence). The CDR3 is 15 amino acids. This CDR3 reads CASSSPRGRRYEQYF.

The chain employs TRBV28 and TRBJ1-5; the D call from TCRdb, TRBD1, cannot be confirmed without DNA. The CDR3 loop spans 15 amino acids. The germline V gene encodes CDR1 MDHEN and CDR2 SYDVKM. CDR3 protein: CASSPTGTARLPQHF. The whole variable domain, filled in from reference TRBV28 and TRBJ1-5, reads DVKVTQSSRYLVKRTGEKVFLECVQDMDHENMFWYRQDPGLGLRLIYFSYDVKMKEKGDIPEGYSVSREKKERFSLILESASTNQTSMYLCASSPTGTARLPQHFGDGTRLSIL.

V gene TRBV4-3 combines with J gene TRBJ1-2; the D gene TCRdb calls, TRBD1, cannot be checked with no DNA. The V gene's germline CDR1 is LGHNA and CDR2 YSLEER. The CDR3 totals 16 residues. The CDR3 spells CASSQDEGRGNYGYTF.

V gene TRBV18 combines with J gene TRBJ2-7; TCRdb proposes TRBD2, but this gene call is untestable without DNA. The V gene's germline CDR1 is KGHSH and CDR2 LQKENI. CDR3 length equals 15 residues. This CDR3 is CASSPTSGETYEQYF.

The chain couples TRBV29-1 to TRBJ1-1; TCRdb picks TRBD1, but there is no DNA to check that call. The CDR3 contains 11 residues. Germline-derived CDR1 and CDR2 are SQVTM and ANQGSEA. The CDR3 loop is CGGGSVTEAFF.

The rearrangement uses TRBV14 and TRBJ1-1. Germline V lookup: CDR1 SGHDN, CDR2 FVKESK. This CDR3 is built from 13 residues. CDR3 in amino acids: CASSQQVFSGAFF.

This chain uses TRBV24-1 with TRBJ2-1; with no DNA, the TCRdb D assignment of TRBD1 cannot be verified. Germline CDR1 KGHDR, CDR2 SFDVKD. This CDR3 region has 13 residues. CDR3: CATSEQTGGEQFF.

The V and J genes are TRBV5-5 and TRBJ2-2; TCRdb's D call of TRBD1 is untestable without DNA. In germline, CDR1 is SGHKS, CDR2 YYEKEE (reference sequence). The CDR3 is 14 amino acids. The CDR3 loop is CASSLEFRGGELFF.

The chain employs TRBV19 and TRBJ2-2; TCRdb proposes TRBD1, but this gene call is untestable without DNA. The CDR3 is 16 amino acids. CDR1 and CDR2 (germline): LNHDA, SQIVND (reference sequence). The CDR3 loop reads CASSTGTGTNTGELFF.

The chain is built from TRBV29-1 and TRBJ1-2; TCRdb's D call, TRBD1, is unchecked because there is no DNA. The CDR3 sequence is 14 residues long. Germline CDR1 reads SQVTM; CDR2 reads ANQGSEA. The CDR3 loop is CSVEDPSDRVGYTF. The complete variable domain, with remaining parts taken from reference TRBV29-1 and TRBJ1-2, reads SAVISQKPSRDICQRGTSLTIQCQVDSQVTMMFWYRQQPGQSLTLIATANQGSEATYESGFVIDKFPISRPNLTFSTLTVSNMSPEDSSIYLCSVEDPSDRVGYTFGSGTRLTVV.

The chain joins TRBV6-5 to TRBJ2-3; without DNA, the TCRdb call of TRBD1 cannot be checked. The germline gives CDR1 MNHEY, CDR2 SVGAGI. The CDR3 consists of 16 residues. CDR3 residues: CASSSFTGTGADTQYF.

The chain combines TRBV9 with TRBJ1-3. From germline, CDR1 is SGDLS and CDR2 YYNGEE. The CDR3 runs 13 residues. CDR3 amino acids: CASSVLLGNTIYF.

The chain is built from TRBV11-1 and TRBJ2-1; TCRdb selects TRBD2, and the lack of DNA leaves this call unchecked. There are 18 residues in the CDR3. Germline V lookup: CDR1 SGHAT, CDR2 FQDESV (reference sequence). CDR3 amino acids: CASSFQLAGDLTGNEQFF.

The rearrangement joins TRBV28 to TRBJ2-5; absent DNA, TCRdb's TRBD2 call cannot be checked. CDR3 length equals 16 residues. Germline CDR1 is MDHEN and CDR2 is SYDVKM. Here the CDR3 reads CASTAAGEGSGETQYF.

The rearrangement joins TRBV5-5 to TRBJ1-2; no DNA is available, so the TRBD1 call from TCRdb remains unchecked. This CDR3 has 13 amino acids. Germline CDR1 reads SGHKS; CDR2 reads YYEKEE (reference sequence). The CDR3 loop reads CASSRDGYYGYTF.